Listed below are T cell receptor beta chains from one sample, sequenced in a study of identical twins. MiXCR, run by TCRdb on the 5' RACE reads, gives a single entry per CDR3 protein. The repertoire consists of hundreds of thousands of distinct CDR3 sequences, with 9% to 15% occurring once and the leading ten covering roughly 1.5%. This same sample was also part of a study on yellow fever vaccine responses in identical twins.

The sample was PBMCs. The receptors shown here come from a woman in her late teens or twenties in good health. Both conserved end residues are part of each CDR3. Clone size is stated in some rows and not others, as once, few, many or a class when expanded.

j_call clone_size v_call cdr3_aa
TRBJ2-3 NA TRBV12-3/TRBV12-4 CASSFGIGTYEQYF
TRBJ1-5 few TRBV10-3 CAISETGTGASNQPQHF
TRBJ2-5 few TRBV3-1 CASSQNSRLVQETQYF
TRBJ2-3 NA TRBV28 CASSFPRQGGDTQYF
TRBJ2-3 NA TRBV12-3/TRBV12-4 CASGGRAGDTQYF
TRBJ2-2 NA TRBV7-2 CASSGRSTGELFF
TRBJ2-7 many TRBV4-1 CASSQEEGVAFGISYEQYF
TRBJ2-3 many TRBV12-3/TRBV12-4 CASSLTGQGTDTQYF
TRBJ2-1 NA TRBV14 CASSRSGTSARGEQFF
TRBJ1-5 NA TRBV19 CASSIKISNQPQHF
TRBJ2-1 few TRBV7-2 CASSATGTSVYNEQFF
TRBJ2-1 many TRBV27 CASSRGPSSYNEQFF
TRBJ2-1 many TRBV27 CASSLYRTSGVRYNEQFF
TRBJ2-7 NA TRBV4-1 CASSHAGVGYEQYF
TRBJ2-7 NA TRBV2 CASRSPGYEQYF
TRBJ2-3 few TRBV7-8 CASSLGTGDFPDTQYF
TRBJ1-6 few TRBV7-2 CASSYTDTNNSPLHF
TRBJ2-5 NA TRBV12-3/TRBV12-4 CASSWQGATQYF
TRBJ1-1 NA TRBV27 CASRFLDRGTEAFF
TRBJ2-3 NA TRBV12-3/TRBV12-4 CASSLGYSADTQYF
TRBJ2-2 many TRBV7-9 CASSTPIFTGELFF
TRBJ2-1 NA TRBV19 CASSISDYNEQFF
TRBJ2-1 many TRBV24-1 CATSDLNRAEQFF
TRBJ1-1 few TRBV3-1 CASSQTDGVWAFF
TRBJ2-7 NA TRBV18 CASSPTEGQLYEQYF
TRBJ1-6 NA TRBV3-1 CASSPKGGLKDSPLHF
TRBJ2-1 many TRBV12-3/TRBV12-4 CASSPPGLVYNEQFF
TRBJ1-2 few TRBV12-3/TRBV12-4 CASSRQGAHYGYTF
TRBJ2-2 few TRBV2 CASSKLTGPGTGELFF
TRBJ2-7 NA TRBV14 CASSQAGVVEQYF
TRBJ1-6 NA TRBV2 CASSGTMVYNSPLHF